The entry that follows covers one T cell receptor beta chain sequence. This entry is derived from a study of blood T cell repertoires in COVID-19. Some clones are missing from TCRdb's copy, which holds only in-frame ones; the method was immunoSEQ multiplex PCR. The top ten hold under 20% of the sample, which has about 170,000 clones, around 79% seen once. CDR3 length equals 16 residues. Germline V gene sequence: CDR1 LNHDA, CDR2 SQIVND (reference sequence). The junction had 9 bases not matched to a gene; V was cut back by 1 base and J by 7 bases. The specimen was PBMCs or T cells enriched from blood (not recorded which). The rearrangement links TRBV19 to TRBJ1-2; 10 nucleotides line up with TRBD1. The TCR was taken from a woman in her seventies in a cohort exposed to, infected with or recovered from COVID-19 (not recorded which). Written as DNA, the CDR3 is TGTGCCAGTAGTATAGGTACGGGACAGGGGTTCTTTGGCTACACCTTC. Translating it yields CASSIGTGQGFFGYTF.